Only one count was recorded for the clone carrying this T cell receptor beta chain. This sample is drawn from a study of blood T cell repertoires in COVID-19. Study as a whole: Cohort 3 donors were reported recovered after two negative PCRs, clearance, or symptom resolution.

Trimming cost V 5 bases and J 1 base, with 14 bases left between them. The CDR3 contains 15 residues. Per germline, CDR1 LNHDA and CDR2 SQIVND (reference sequence). The assay was immunoSEQ multiplex PCR, and TCRdb's table has in-frame clones only and misses some. The sample has under 400,000 clones; approximately 87% are singletons. The sample comprised PBMCs or T cells enriched from blood (not recorded which). This receptor was identified in a man aged 40-49 years in a cohort exposed to, infected with or recovered from COVID-19 (not recorded which). The V gene is TRBV19, the J gene TRBJ1-1; D gene uncertain. CDR3 region: CASSSIGGGNTEAFF. Written as DNA, the CDR3 is TGTGCCAGTAGTTCTATCGGTGGTGGGAACACTGAAGCTTTCTTT.